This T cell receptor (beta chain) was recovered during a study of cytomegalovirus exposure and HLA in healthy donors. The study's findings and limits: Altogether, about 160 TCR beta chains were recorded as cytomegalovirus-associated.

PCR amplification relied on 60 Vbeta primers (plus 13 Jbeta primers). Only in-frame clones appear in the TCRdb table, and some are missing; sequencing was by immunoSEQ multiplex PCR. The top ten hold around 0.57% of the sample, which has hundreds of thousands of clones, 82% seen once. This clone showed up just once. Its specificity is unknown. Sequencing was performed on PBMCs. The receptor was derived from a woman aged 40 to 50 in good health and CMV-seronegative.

The CDR3: CASSQEVGVNTEAFF. Written as DNA, the CDR3 is TGCGCCAGCAGCCAAGAGGTCGGAGTGAACACTGAAGCTTTCTTT. This rearrangement joins TRBV4-1 to TRBJ1-1, with D unclear. This CDR3 is built from 15 residues. Trimming shortened V by 0 bases and J by 0 bases, and 8 bases separated the two germline ends. In germline, CDR1 is MGHRA, CDR2 YSYEKL.